The 15 T cell receptor beta chains below all came from one sample that was sequenced in a study of identifying expanded T cells in peripheral blood (dated by TCRdb to the late 2010s). The library was generated by the immunoSEQ multiplex PCR assay. Imported from immuneACCESS, the table was reduced by TCRdb to in-frame sequences with V and J called. These copies leave out some clones; in studies compared against another copy, an unresolved V gene accounts for under half, and the cause of the remainder is not known. The sample records fewer than 130,000 clones, approximately 90% of which are singletons. About 15% of the sample belongs to the ten largest clones. Material for sequencing was blood. The receptors shown here come from a person aged 18 to 75 in good health.

J is TRBJ1-2 and V is TRBV5-4, with a possible D match to TRBD1 (5 bases). From germline, CDR1 is SGHNT and CDR2 YYREEE (reference sequence). This CDR3 is 13 amino acids long. The V and J ends lost 7 bases and 3 bases respectively, with 13 bases between them. The CDR3 DNA follows: TGTGCCAGCGAAAATTGGGGGTACTATGGCTACACCTTC. Its protein product is CASENWGYYGYTF.

This chain connects TRBV30 to TRBJ1-5, with unresolved D. Trimming removed 5 bases at V and 4 bases at J, with 27 bases between. This CDR3 is 18 amino acids long. Per germline, CDR1 GTSNPN and CDR2 SVGIG (reference sequence). The CDR3 region has the DNA TGTGCCTGGGGTCCCTCCACATTTGATTACCGGGAGAATCAGCCCCAGCATTTT. Its translation is CAWGPSTFDYRENQPQHF.

For this clone: The junction shows a germline mismatch at one end, possibly a read error. This chain joins TRBV7-9 and TRBJ1-2; TRBD1 matches 7 bases. This CDR3 spans 12 amino acids. Germline V gene lookup returns CDR1 SEHNR and CDR2 FQNEAQ (reference sequence). CDR3 coding DNA: TGTGCCAGCAGCCCTGGTCGACAGGGTAAAGCCTTC. Amino acid sequence: CASSPGRQGKAF.

The chain is built from TRBV16 and TRBJ2-7; either TRBD1 or TRBD2 may fit D (5 bases each). The germline V gene has CDR1 KGHSY and CDR2 FQNENV. V was pared by 2 bases and J by 2 bases, with 10 bases between. The CDR3 consists of 14 residues. Here the CDR3 reads CASSQGTNPYEQYF. As DNA, the CDR3 is TGTGCCAGCAGCCAAGGGACGAATCCCTACGAGCAGTACTTC.

The chain recombines TRBV28 with TRBJ1-5; D gene ambiguous. The germline V and J ends were trimmed by 6 bases and 3 bases, with 24 bases remaining between them. The CDR3 has 18 amino acids. CDR1 MDHEN and CDR2 SYDVKM come from the germline V gene. The CDR3 protein is CASRTLLAFSLHNQPQHF. Here the CDR3 DNA reads TGTGCCAGCAGAACCCTCTTAGCTTTCAGTCTCCACAATCAGCCCCAGCATTTT. The full variable domain, its missing parts supplied by reference TRBV28 and TRBJ1-5, is DVKVTQSSRYLVKRTGEKVFLECVQDMDHENMFWYRQDPGLGLRLIYFSYDVKMKEKGDIPEGYSVSREKKERFSLILESASTNQTSMYLCASRTLLAFSLHNQPQHFGDGTRLSIL.

The gene calls are TRBV7-2 and TRBJ1-6, with TRBD1 matching over 7 bases. The ends lost 1 base at V and 1 base at J; junction bases unmatched: 4. Germline CDR1 SGHTA, CDR2 FQGNSA. The length of the CDR3 is 17 residues. The CDR3 loop is CASSLDSGGSYNSPLHF. CDR3 DNA sequence: TGTGCCAGCAGCTTAGACTCAGGGGGGTCCTATAATTCACCCCTCCACTTT.

V gene TRBV14 combines with J gene TRBJ2-3; 11 bases are a match to TRBD2. The V gene's germline CDR1 is SGHDN and CDR2 FVKESK. The CDR3 covers 13 residues. J was trimmed by 6 bases and V by 4 bases; bases with no gene match: 0. In nucleotides, the CDR3 is TGTGCCAGCAGCCGACTAGCGGGGGATACGCAGTATTTT. Translating gives CASSRLAGDTQYF.

The chain has TRBV7-2 and TRBJ1-4; 9 nucleotides align to TRBD1. Germline CDR1 and CDR2: SGHTA and FQGNSA. With 3 bases clipped from V and 7 bases from J, the junction kept 6 bases outside the gene matches. This CDR3 has 15 residues. As DNA, the CDR3 is TGTGCCAGCAGCTTCGCCGGACAGGGGATTGAAAAACTGTTTTTT. Its protein product is CASSFAGQGIEKLFF.

V is TRBV11-2 and J is TRBJ1-2; tentative D call: TRBD1 (5 bases). Germline V lookup: CDR1 SGHAT, CDR2 FQNNGV. The CDR3 has 12 amino acids. The V and J ends lost 2 bases and 8 bases respectively, with 9 bases between them. The CDR3 protein is CASSLSGGGYTF. CDR3 DNA: TGTGCCAGCAGCTTATCGGGGGGAGGCTACACCTTC. Drawing the rest from reference TRBV11-2 and TRBJ1-2, the complete variable domain is EAGVAQSPRYKIIEKRQSVAFWCNPISGHATLYWYQQILGQGPKLLIQFQNNGVVDDSQLPKDRFSAERLKGVDSTLKIQPAKLEDSAVYLCASSLSGGGYTFGSGTRLTVV.

V usage is TRBV7-2 and J usage is TRBJ2-1; no reliable D call. Deletions cut 1 base from V and 5 bases from J, with 9 bases between. This CDR3 is built from 14 residues. Germline CDR1 SGHTA, CDR2 FQGNSA. The CDR3 nucleotides read TGTGCCAGCAGCTTAGTTGGCTCACACAATGAGCAGTTCTTC. As protein: CASSLVGSHNEQFF.

The gene calls are TRBV6-6 and TRBJ2-3; D possibly matches TRBD1 or TRBD2 (5 bases each). Germline assignment: CDR1 MNHNY and CDR2 SVGAGI (reference sequence). V lost 7 bases, J lost 8 bases, and 16 bases lay in between. There are 13 residues in the CDR3. CDR3 bases: TGTGCCAGCACCCTCTCGAGGGGCGGTACGCAGTATTTT. It encodes CASTLSRGGTQYF.

This clone occurred a few times. The CDR3 end shows no conserved phenylalanine or tryptophan, and so a read error is likely. No DNA is shown, since the ends of the CDR3 on it are uncertain; the CDR3 is the one TCRdb lists. The chain links TRBV23-1 to TRBJ2-7; TRBD1 is taken as the D call from the table, unchecked against the DNA. TRBV23-1 belongs to the ORF category, with a function that is uncertain. With termini counted, the CDR3 has 12 amino acids. CDR3: CASSQYRVSRRN.

The rearrangement uses TRBV5-4 and TRBJ2-1, with D unresolved. This CDR3 is 12 amino acids long. CDR1 is SGHNT, CDR2 YYREEE, per germline (reference sequence). V was clipped by 4 bases and J by 6 bases, with 8 bases between them. The CDR3 region is CASSRITNEQFF. CDR3 in DNA: TGTGCCAGCAGCCGGATCACCAATGAGCAGTTCTTC. Variable domain in full (rest from reference TRBV5-4 and TRBJ2-1): ETGVTQSPTHLIKTRGQQVTLRCSSQSGHNTVSWYQQALGQGPQFIFQYYREEENGRGNFPPRFSGLQFPNYSSELNVNALELDDSALYLCASSRITNEQFFGPGTRLTVL.

V gene TRBV18 combines with J gene TRBJ2-3, with TRBD2 matching 7 bases. J gave up 2 bases and V 4 bases, and 12 bases lay outside the gene matches. From germline, CDR1 is KGHSH and CDR2 LQKENI. CDR3 length: 17 amino acids. CDR3 protein: CASSQGFSSGPTDTQYF. The DNA of the CDR3 is TGTGCCAGCTCACAAGGTTTCAGTAGCGGGCCCACAGATACGCAGTATTTT.

The genes are TRBV5-6 and TRBJ1-2; 7 positions match TRBD1. Unmatched junction bases numbered 1, after V lost 1 base and J lost 4 bases. Germline values: CDR1 SGHDT, CDR2 YYEEEE. This CDR3 is built from 13 residues. This CDR3 is CASSLTGAYGYTF. CDR3 nucleotides: TGTGCCAGCAGCTTGACAGGGGCCTATGGCTACACCTTC.